This T cell receptor beta chain was identified in a study of blood T cell repertoires in COVID-19. Study overall: Some COVID-19 samples were acute and others convalescent; all came from the United States, Italy and Spain. PBMCs, B-cell-depleted T cells, or T cells provided the cDNA or gDNA that made up the material.

Assay: immunoSEQ multiplex PCR; the TCRdb copy retains only in-frame clones and omits some. The data show fewer than 200,000 clones, with roughly 91% seen just once and approximately 5% held by the top ten. The CDR3 is made up of 16 amino acids. After removal of 6 bases from V and 5 bases from J, the junction contained 12 bases not matched to a gene. Germline CDR1 is LGHNA and CDR2 is YSLEER. This TCR came from a man between 18 and 29 years old with COVID-19, enrolled during active disease. The chain combines TRBV4-3 with TRBJ2-1, with TRBD2 matching over 8 bases. The sample consisted of peripheral blood. CDR3 sequence (DNA): TGCGCCAGCAGTCAAACCGGGACTAGGTCCGACAATGAGCAGTTCTTC. Translated: CASSQTGTRSDNEQFF.